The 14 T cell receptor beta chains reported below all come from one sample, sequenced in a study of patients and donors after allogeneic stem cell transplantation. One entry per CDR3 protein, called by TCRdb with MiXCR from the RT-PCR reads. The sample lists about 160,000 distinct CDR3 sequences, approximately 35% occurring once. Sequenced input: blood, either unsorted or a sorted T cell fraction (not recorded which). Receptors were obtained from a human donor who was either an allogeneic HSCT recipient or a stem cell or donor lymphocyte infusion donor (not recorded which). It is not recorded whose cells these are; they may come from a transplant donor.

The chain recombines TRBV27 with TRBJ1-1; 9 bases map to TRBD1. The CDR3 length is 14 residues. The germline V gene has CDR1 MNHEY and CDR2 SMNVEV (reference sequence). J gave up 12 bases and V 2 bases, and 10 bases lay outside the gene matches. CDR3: CASSLEPGQGYSFF. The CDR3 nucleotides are TGTGCCAGCAGTTTAGAGCCGGGACAGGGTTACTCTTTCTTT.

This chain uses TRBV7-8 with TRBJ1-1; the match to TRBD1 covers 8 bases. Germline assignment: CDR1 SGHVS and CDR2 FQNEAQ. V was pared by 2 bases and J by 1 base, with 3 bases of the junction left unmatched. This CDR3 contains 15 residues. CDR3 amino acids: CASSLPGTGNTEAFF. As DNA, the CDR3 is TGTGCCAGCAGCTTACCTGGGACAGGGAACACTGAAGCTTTCTTT.

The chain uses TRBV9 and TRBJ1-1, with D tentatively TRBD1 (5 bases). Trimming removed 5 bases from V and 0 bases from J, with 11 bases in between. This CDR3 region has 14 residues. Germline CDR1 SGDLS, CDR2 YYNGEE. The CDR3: CASSGVGLNTEAFF. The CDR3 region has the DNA TGTGCCAGCAGTGGCGTGGGGCTGAACACTGAAGCTTTCTTT.

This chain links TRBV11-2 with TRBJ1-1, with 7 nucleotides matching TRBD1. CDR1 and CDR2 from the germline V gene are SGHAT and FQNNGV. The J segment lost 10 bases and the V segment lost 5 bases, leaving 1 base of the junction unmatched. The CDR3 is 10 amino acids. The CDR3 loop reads CASSRGPAFF. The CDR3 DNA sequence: TGTGCCAGCAGCAGGGGGCCAGCTTTCTTT. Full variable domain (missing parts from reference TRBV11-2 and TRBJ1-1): EAGVAQSPRYKIIEKRQSVAFWCNPISGHATLYWYQQILGQGPKLLIQFQNNGVVDDSQLPKDRFSAERLKGVDSTLKIQPAKLEDSAVYLCASSRGPAFFGQGTRLTVV.

CDR3 in DNA: TGTGCCAGCAGCAAAGGGGGGAATGAGCAGTTCTTC. Protein product: CASSKGGNEQFF. The chain joins TRBV7-6 to TRBJ2-1; D possibly uses TRBD1 or TRBD2 (6 bases each). The CDR3 covers 12 residues. The germline V gene has CDR1 SGHVS and CDR2 FNYEAQ. Trimming took off 5 bases at V and 7 bases at J, with 9 bases between the two ends. The full variable domain, in which reference TRBV7-6 and TRBJ2-1 provide the parts outside the CDR3, is GAGVSQSPRYKVTKRGQDVALRCDPISGHVSLYWYRQALGQGPEFLTYFNYEAQQDKSGLPNDRFSAERPEGSISTLTIQRTEQRDSAMYRCASSKGGNEQFFGPGTRLTVL.

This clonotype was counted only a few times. The CDR3 region is CASSSRTGEQRARGYTF. CDR3 in DNA: TGTGCCAGCAGCTCCCGGACAGGGGAACAAAGGGCACGGGGCTACACCTTC. The V and J genes are TRBV7-8 and TRBJ1-2; 9 bases agree with TRBD1. V shed 4 bases and J 8 bases; nucleotides not matched to a gene: 17. Per germline, CDR1 SGHVS and CDR2 FQNEAQ. The length of the CDR3 is 17 residues.

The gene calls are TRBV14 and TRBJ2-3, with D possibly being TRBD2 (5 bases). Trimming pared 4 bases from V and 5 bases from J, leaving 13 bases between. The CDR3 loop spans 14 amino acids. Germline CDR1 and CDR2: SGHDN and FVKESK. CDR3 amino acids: CASSRDSEVDTQYF. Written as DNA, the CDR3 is TGTGCCAGCAGCCGCGACTCGGAGGTAGATACGCAGTATTTT.

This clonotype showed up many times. CDR3 nucleotide sequence: TGCGCCAGCAGCTCCAGACAGGGCGGTCCTAACACTGAAGCTTTCTTT. Translation: CASSSRQGGPNTEAFF. This sequence joins TRBV5-1 and TRBJ1-1; 7 bases align to TRBD1. The germline V gene encodes CDR1 SGHRS and CDR2 YFSETQ. The CDR3 contains 16 residues. With 3 bases clipped from V and 2 bases from J, the junction kept 10 bases outside the gene matches.

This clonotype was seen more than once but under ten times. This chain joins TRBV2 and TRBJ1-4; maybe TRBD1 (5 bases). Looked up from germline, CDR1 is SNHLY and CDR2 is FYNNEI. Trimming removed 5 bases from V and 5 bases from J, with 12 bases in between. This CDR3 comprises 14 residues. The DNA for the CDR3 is TGTGCCAGCAGTACCGGGACGGGAAATGAAAAACTGTTTTTT. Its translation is CASSTGTGNEKLFF.

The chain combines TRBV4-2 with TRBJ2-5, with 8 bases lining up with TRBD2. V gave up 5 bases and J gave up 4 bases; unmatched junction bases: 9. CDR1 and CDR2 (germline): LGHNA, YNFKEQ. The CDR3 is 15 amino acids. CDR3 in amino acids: CASSRGAGAGETQYF. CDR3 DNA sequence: TGTGCCAGCAGCAGAGGAGCGGGGGCGGGAGAGACCCAGTACTTC.

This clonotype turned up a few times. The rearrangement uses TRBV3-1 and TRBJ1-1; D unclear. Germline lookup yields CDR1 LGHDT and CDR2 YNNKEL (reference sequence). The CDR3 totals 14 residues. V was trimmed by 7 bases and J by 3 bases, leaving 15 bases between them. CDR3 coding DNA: TGTGCCAGCACCTCGGCCGGGTCGGACACTGAAGCTTTCTTT. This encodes CASTSAGSDTEAFF.

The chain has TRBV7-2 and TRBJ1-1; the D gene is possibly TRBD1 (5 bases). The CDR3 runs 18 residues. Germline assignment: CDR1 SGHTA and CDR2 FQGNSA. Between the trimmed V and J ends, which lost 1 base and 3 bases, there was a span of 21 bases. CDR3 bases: TGTGCCAGCAGCTTAGTGGTTAGCCAGAGGGGAGCGGACACTGAAGCTTTCTTT. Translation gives CASSLVVSQRGADTEAFF.

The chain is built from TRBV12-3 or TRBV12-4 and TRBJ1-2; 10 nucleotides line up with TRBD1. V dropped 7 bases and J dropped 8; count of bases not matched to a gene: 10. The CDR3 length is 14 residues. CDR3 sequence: CASTGTGESLGYTF. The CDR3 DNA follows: TGTGCCAGCACCGGGACAGGGGAATCTCTCGGCTACACCTTC.

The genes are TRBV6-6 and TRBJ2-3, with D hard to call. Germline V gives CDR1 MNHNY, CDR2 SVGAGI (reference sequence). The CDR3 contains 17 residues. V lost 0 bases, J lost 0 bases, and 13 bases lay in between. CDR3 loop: CASSYSTLLGSTDTQYF. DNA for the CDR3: TGTGCCAGCAGTTACTCCACTTTGCTGGGGAGCACAGATACGCAGTATTTT.